Sequencing of this T cell receptor (beta chain) was carried out in a study of shared clonotypes between healthy human individuals. The CDR3 runs to 14 residues. Trimming removed 0 bases at V and 3 bases at J, with 9 bases between. Germline V lookup: CDR1 LGHNA, CDR2 YSLEER. With respect to this clone: The sample holds other DNA sequences that translate to the same CDR3.

Each subset's genomic DNA was split evenly across several immunoSEQ plates. Only in-frame clones appear in the TCRdb table, and some are missing; sequencing was by immunoSEQ multiplex PCR. The sample lists fewer than 350,000 clones, over 75% occurring once. This clonotype was obtained from a man younger than 35 in good health. Sample: memory CD8+ T cells sorted from blood. Subset meaning: CD45RO+ cells pooled with CCR7-negative TemRA cells. V and J are TRBV4-3 and TRBJ2-7, with a weak D call TRBD1 (5 bases). The CDR3 spells CASSQDRVGYEQYF. The CDR3 nucleotides are TGCGCCAGCAGCCAAGACAGGGTTGGCTACGAGCAGTACTTC.